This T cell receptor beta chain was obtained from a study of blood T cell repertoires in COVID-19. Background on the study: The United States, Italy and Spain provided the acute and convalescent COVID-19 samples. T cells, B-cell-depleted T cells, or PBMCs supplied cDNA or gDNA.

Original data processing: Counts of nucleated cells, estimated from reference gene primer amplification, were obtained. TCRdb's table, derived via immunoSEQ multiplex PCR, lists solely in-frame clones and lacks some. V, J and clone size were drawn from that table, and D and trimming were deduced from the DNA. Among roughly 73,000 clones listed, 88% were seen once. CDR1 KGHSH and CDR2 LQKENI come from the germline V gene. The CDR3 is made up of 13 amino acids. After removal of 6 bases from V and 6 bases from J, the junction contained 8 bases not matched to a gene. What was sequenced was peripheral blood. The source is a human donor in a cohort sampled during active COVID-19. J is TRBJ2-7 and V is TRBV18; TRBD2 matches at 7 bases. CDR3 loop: CASSGSGKLEQYF. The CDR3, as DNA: TGTGCCAGCTCGGGGAGCGGGAAGCTCGAGCAGTACTTC. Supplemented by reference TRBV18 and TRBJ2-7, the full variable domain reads NAGVMQNPRHLVRRRGQEARLRCSPMKGHSHVYWYRQLPEEGLKFMVYLQKENIIDESGMPKERFSAEFPKEGPSILRIQQVVRGDSAAYFCASSGSGKLEQYFGPGTRLTVT.